The 14 T cell receptor beta chains reported below all come from one sample, sequenced in a study of blood T cell repertoires in COVID-19. The table came from immunoSEQ multiplex PCR; TCRdb's copy has only in-frame clones and leaves some out. The table lists about 120,000 clones, 75% to 90% of them singletons. Sequencing was carried out using peripheral blood. All receptors derive from a man between 65 and 85 years old with active or convalescent COVID-19.

CDR3 coding DNA: TGTGCCAGCAGCCAGGACAGGAACTATATGAACACTGAAGCTTTCTTT. It codes for CASSQDRNYMNTEAFF. The gene calls are TRBV5-6 and TRBJ1-1; 7 bases match TRBD1. After removal of 4 bases from V and 0 bases from J, the junction contained 9 bases not matched to a gene. Per the germline V gene, CDR1 is SGHDT and CDR2 is YYEEEE. The CDR3 consists of 16 residues.

This clone was counted a single time. The chain joins TRBV19 to TRBJ2-2; weak D call: TRBD1 (6 bases). Germline loops: CDR1 LNHDA, CDR2 SQIVND (reference sequence). There are 13 residues in the CDR3. V was clipped by 6 bases and J by 1 base, with 6 bases between them. CDR3 in DNA: TGTGCCAGTAGGACAGGGAACACCGGGGAGCTGTTTTTT. This gives the protein CASRTGNTGELFF.

This CDR3 is CASRTGTGGDTGELFF. DNA for the CDR3: TGTGCCAGCAGAACCGGGACAGGGGGCGACACCGGGGAGCTGTTTTTT. This rearrangement joins TRBV7-9 to TRBJ2-2; 12 bases are a match to TRBD1. The CDR3 consists of 16 residues. Germline V gives CDR1 SEHNR, CDR2 FQNEAQ (reference sequence). V lost 6 bases, J lost 3 bases, and 5 bases stayed unmatched.

This chain links TRBV27 with TRBJ1-5; D is perhaps TRBD1 (6 bases). Trimming stripped 7 bases from V and 1 base from J, with 20 bases between. The CDR3 consists of 17 residues. In germline, CDR1 is MNHEY, CDR2 SMNVEV (reference sequence). CDR3 residues: CASKYPPADRSNQPQHF. CDR3 DNA sequence: TGTGCCAGCAAATACCCCCCCGCGGACAGAAGCAATCAGCCCCAGCATTTT.

This chain uses TRBV5-1 with TRBJ2-7, with a possible D match to TRBD2 (6 bases). The CDR3 has 15 amino acids. The germline V gene encodes CDR1 SGHRS and CDR2 YFSETQ. V lost 0 bases and J lost 1, with 11 bases in between. This CDR3 is CASSLASESSYEQYF. The CDR3 DNA reads TGCGCCAGCAGCTTGGCTAGCGAGTCGTCCTACGAGCAGTACTTC.

The chain joins TRBV18 to TRBJ2-7; D call uncertain. V was pared by 0 bases and J by 2 bases, with 8 bases between. There are 14 residues in the CDR3. The germline CDR1 and CDR2 sequences are KGHSH and LQKENI. CDR3 sequence (DNA): TGTGCCAGCTCACCACCAAGTCCAGCCTACGAGCAGTACTTC. It is translated as CASSPPSPAYEQYF.

This chain uses TRBV9 with TRBJ2-7, with 7 bases matching TRBD2. CDR1 is SGDLS and CDR2 is YYNGEE in the germline V gene. The V segment lost 4 bases and the J segment 0 bases; nucleotides outside the gene matches: 10. This CDR3 region has 16 residues. In nucleotides, the CDR3 is TGTGCCAGCAGCTCCTCTAGCGGTACCTACTCCTACGAGCAGTACTTC. Translation gives CASSSSSGTYSYEQYF.

This clone was counted at least ten times. The chain recombines TRBV3-1 (or the pseudogene TRBV3-2) with TRBJ2-7; the match to TRBD2 covers 12 bases. Trimming cost V 3 bases and J 3 bases; bases outside gene matches: 12. The CDR3 is made up of 18 amino acids. Germline values: CDR1 LGHDT, CDR2 YNNKEL (reference sequence). The CDR3 here is CASSHLLAGGREDYEQYF. The CDR3 bases are TGTGCCAGCAGCCACCTACTAGCGGGAGGACGAGAGGACTACGAGCAGTACTTC.

This chain uses TRBV19 with TRBJ1-5; 9 positions agree with TRBD1. The trim removed 4 bases at V and 0 bases at J, leaving 7 bases unmatched. Germline V gene sequence: CDR1 LNHDA, CDR2 SQIVND (reference sequence). This CDR3 is built from 17 residues. CDR3 DNA: TGTGCCAGTAGTACGACCGGGACAGGGTTTAGCAATCAGCCCCAGCATTTT. Translating it yields CASSTTGTGFSNQPQHF.

The rearrangement uses TRBV19 and TRBJ1-4, with 9 bases fitting TRBD1. The CDR3 is 14 amino acids. Germline V gene sequence: CDR1 LNHDA, CDR2 SQIVND (reference sequence). With 4 bases clipped from V and 8 bases from J, the junction kept 5 bases outside the gene matches. The CDR3 reads CASSTQGAGEKLFF. In DNA, the CDR3 is TGTGCCAGTAGTACACAGGGGGCGGGAGAAAAACTGTTTTTT.

This clone was counted a few times. This chain links TRBV6-5 with TRBJ1-5; D gene ambiguous. CDR3 length equals 15 residues. Germline CDR1 is MNHEY and CDR2 is SVGAGI. V was pared by 7 bases and J by 0 bases, with 13 bases between. CDR3 nucleotides: TGTGCCAGCATCGAGGCGATTTATAGCAATCAGCCCCAGCATTTT. Protein product: CASIEAIYSNQPQHF.

This clone was recorded once. The genes are TRBV19 and TRBJ1-6; the D gene is possibly TRBD1 (5 bases). The CDR3 contains 16 residues. V lost 5 bases and J lost 2, with 13 bases in between. Germline assignment: CDR1 LNHDA and CDR2 SQIVND (reference sequence). CDR3 nucleotides: TGTGCCAGTAGTCTAGGGCGGGACGCCTATAATTCACCCCTCCACTTT. It yields the protein CASSLGRDAYNSPLHF.

This CDR3 is CAWRRGPTNEKLFF. The CDR3 DNA reads TGTGCCTGGAGACGTGGCCCGACTAATGAAAAACTGTTTTTT. This chain links TRBV30 with TRBJ1-4; D gene uncertain. This CDR3 spans 14 amino acids. From germline, CDR1 is GTSNPN and CDR2 SVGIG (reference sequence). Trimming removed 3 bases from V and 2 bases from J, with 10 bases in between.

This clone was counted only a few times. The CDR3 region has the DNA TGTGCCAGTAGTATAGGAATGGACTGGAGCTCTGGAAACACCATATATTTT. Translated, it gives CASSIGMDWSSGNTIYF. V usage is TRBV19 and J usage is TRBJ1-3, with D unclear. Germline-derived CDR1 and CDR2 are LNHDA and SQIVND (reference sequence). The CDR3 is 17 amino acids. V lost 1 base and J 0 bases, leaving 13 bases between the germline ends.